Following are 11 T cell receptor beta chains from one sample sequenced in a study of T cell responses to AZD1222 COVID-19 vaccine. Using immunoSEQ multiplex PCR, the repertoire was profiled, and TCRdb retains in-frame clones only, with some absent. The data contain 55,000 to 65,000 clones, around 85% of them singletons. Material: peripheral blood, obtained on day 0 of AZD1222 vaccination. Receptor source: an adult in good health.

The rearrangement uses TRBV27 and TRBJ1-2; tentative D call: TRBD1 (5 bases). Germline CDR1 reads MNHEY; CDR2 reads SMNVEV (reference sequence). The CDR3 is made up of 13 amino acids. V was shortened by 5 bases and J by 5 bases, with 12 bases between the two germline ends. The DNA for the CDR3 is TGTGCCAGCAGTGAGGGGTGGGAATATGGCTACACCTTC. This sequence encodes CASSEGWEYGYTF.

This chain uses TRBV7-9 with TRBJ2-3, with TRBD2 matching 7 bases. Germline assignment: CDR1 SEHNR and CDR2 FQNEAQ (reference sequence). After removal of 5 bases from V and 7 bases from J, the junction contained 3 bases not matched to a gene. The CDR3 loop spans 12 amino acids. In nucleotides, the CDR3 is TGTGCCAGCAGCCGAGCGGGGAATACGCAGTATTTT. It is translated as CASSRAGNTQYF. Full variable domain (outside the CDR3, taken from reference TRBV7-9 and TRBJ2-3): DTGVSQNPRHKITKRGQNVTFRCDPISEHNRLYWYRQTLGQGPEFLTYFQNEAQLEKSRLLSDRFSAERPKGSFSTLEIQRTEQGDSAMYLCASSRAGNTQYFGPGTRLTVL.

This clone occurred many times. V usage is TRBV13 and J usage is TRBJ2-1, with 10 positions matching TRBD1. With V trimmed by 4 bases and J by 6 bases, 6 bases remained unmatched. The germline V gene encodes CDR1 PRHDT and CDR2 FYEKMQ (reference sequence). The CDR3 extends over 15 amino acids. This CDR3 is CASSSRDRGSNEQFF. CDR3 coding DNA: TGTGCCAGCAGCTCCCGGGACAGGGGCTCCAATGAGCAGTTCTTC.

V and J are TRBV14 and TRBJ2-7; weak D call: TRBD1 (5 bases). Trimming pared 1 base from V and 8 bases from J, leaving 12 bases between. Germline V lookup: CDR1 SGHDN, CDR2 FVKESK. This CDR3 region has 13 residues. In DNA form, the CDR3 reads TGTGCCAGCAGCCAAGTCTCCGGACAAAAGCAGTACTTC. It codes for CASSQVSGQKQYF.

The chain combines TRBV4-1 with TRBJ2-7; the match to TRBD2 covers 8 bases. Germline V gene data show CDR1 as MGHRA and CDR2 as YSYEKL. The CDR3 covers 15 residues. The J segment lost 5 bases and the V segment lost 2 bases, leaving 8 bases of the junction unmatched. The CDR3 protein is CASSQNYGGDNEQYF. DNA of the CDR3: TGCGCCAGCAGCCAAAATTACGGGGGGGATAACGAGCAGTACTTC.

The chain joins TRBV9 to TRBJ1-3; no clear D gene. Germline V gene lookup returns CDR1 SGDLS and CDR2 YYNGEE. Trimming shortened V by 1 base and J by 3 bases, and 2 bases separated the two germline ends. The CDR3 is made up of 12 amino acids. The CDR3 loop is CASSVSGNTIYF. The CDR3 bases are TGTGCCAGCAGCGTAAGTGGAAACACCATATATTTT.

The chain carries TRBV20-1 and TRBJ2-5; weak D call: TRBD1 (6 bases). Trimming took off 3 bases at V and 5 bases at J, with 10 bases between the two ends. The CDR3 runs to 12 residues. The germline V gene has CDR1 DFQATT and CDR2 SNEGSKA (reference sequence). In DNA, the CDR3 is TGCAGTGCTAGTCAGGGGCCTGAGACCCAGTACTTC. Translating it yields CSASQGPETQYF.

The chain joins TRBV19 to TRBJ1-1, with 7 bases matching TRBD1. The CDR3 is 14 residues long. After removal of 6 bases from V and 6 bases from J, the junction contained 10 bases not matched to a gene. Germline CDR1 is LNHDA and CDR2 is SQIVND (reference sequence). The CDR3 sequence is CASSPVDRPAEAFF. CDR3 nucleotides: TGTGCCAGTAGCCCTGTGGACAGGCCCGCTGAAGCTTTCTTT.

In this sample, this clone turned up once. The chain uses TRBV7-2 and TRBJ2-7; 11 bases line up with TRBD1. This CDR3 has 16 residues. V lost 0 bases, J lost 2 bases, and 3 bases stayed unmatched. The germline V gene has CDR1 SGHTA and CDR2 FQGNSA. CDR3 protein: CASSLAVGQGAYEQYF. CDR3 nucleotide sequence: TGTGCCAGCAGCTTAGCAGTGGGACAGGGGGCCTACGAGCAGTACTTC.

The chain joins TRBV9 to TRBJ1-1; D is possibly TRBD1 (6 bases). V was cut by 0 bases and J by 4 bases, with 10 bases left in between. Germline V lookup: CDR1 SGDLS, CDR2 YYNGEE. CDR3 length: 14 residues. The CDR3 nucleotides are TGTGCCAGCAGCGTAGAAGGGGGTACCACTGAAGCTTTCTTT. As protein: CASSVEGGTTEAFF.

This chain uses TRBV20-1 with TRBJ1-2; D unclear. The CDR3 has 11 amino acids. Germline V gene lookup returns CDR1 DFQATT and CDR2 SNEGSKA (reference sequence). V was shortened by 3 bases and J by 5 bases, with 7 bases between the two germline ends. This chain's CDR3 is CSARLLYGYTF. The CDR3 bases are TGCAGTGCTAGGCTTCTTTATGGCTACACCTTC.